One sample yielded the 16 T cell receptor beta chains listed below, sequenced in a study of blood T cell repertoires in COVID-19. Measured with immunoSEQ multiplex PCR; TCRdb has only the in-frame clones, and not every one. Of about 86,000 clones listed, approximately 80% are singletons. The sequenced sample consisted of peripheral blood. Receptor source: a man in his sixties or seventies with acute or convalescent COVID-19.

The CDR3 loop is CASSLALQQETQYF. The CDR3 bases are TGTGCCAGCAGCTTAGCACTGCAACAAGAGACCCAGTACTTC. The chain uses TRBV7-8 and TRBJ2-5; D not certain. Deletions cut 0 bases from V and 2 bases from J, with 7 bases between. CDR1 and CDR2 (germline): SGHVS, FQNEAQ. This CDR3 contains 14 residues.

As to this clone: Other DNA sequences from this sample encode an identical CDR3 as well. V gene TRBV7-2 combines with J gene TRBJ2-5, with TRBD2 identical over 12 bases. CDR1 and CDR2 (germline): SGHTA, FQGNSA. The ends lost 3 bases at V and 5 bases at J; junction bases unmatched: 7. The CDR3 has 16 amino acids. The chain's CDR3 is CASSLSSGGAGETQYF. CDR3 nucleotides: TGTGCCAGCAGCTTGTCTAGCGGGGGGGCCGGGGAGACCCAGTACTTC.

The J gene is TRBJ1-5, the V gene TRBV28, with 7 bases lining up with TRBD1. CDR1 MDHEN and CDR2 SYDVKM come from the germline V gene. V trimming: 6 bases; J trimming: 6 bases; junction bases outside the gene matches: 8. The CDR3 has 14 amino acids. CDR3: CASRGDSLIQPQHF. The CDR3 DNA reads TGTGCCAGCAGGGGGGACAGCTTGATTCAGCCCCAGCATTTT.

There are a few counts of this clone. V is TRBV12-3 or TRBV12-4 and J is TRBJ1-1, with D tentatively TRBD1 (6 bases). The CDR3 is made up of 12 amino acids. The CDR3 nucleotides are TGTGGAGTCTCCAGGGGCGAGGCTGAAGCTTTCTTT. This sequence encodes CGVSRGEAEAFF.

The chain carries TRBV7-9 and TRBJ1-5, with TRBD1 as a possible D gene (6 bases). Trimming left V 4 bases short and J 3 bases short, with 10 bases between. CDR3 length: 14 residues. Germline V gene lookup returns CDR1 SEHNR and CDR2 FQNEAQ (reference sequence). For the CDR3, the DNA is TGTGCCAGCAGCTATACAGGGATCAATCAGCCCCAGCATTTT. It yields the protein CASSYTGINQPQHF.

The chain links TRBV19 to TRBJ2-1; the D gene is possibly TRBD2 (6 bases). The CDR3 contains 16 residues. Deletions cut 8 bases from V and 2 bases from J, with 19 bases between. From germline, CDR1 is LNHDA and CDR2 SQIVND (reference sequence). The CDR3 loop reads CASSKGSGKTYNEQFF. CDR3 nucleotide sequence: TGTGCCAGTTCGAAAGGTAGCGGAAAAACCTACAATGAGCAGTTCTTC. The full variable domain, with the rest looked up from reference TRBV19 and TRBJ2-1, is DGGITQSPKYLFRKEGQNVTLSCEQNLNHDAMYWYRQDPGQGLRLIYYSQIVNDFQKGDIAEGYSVSREKKESFPLTVTSAQKNPTAFYLCASSKGSGKTYNEQFFGPGTRLTVL.

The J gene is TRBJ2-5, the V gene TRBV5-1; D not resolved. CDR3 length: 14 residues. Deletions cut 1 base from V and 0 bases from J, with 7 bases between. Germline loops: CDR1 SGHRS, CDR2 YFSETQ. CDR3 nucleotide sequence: TGCGCCAGCAGCTTGTATACAGACCAAGAGACCCAGTACTTC. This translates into CASSLYTDQETQYF. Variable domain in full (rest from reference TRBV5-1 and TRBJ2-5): KAGVTQTPRYLIKTRGQQVTLSCSPISGHRSVSWYQQTPGQGLQFLFEYFSETQRNKGNFPGRFSGRQFSNSRSEMNVSTLELGDSALYLCASSLYTDQETQYFGPGTRLLVL.

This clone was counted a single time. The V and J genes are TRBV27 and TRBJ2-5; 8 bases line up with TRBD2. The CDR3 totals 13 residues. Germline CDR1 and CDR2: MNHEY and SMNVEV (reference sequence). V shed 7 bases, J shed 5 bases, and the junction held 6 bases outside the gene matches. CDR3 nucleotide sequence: TGTGCCAGCAAAAGCGGGGGAGGGGAGACCCAGTACTTC. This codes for CASKSGGGETQYF.

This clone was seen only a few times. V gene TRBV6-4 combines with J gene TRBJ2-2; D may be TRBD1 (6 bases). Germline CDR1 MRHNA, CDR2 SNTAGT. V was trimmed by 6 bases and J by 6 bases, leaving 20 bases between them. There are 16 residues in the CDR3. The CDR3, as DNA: TGTGCCAGCAGGACACAGGGTCGGGCCAGAGCCGGGGAGCTGTTTTTT. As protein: CASRTQGRARAGELFF.

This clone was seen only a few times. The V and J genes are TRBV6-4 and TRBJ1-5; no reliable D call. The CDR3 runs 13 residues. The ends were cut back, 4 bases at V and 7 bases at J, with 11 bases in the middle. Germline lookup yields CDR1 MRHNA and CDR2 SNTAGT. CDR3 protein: CASSVEGGQPQHF. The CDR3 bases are TGTGCCAGCAGTGTTGAGGGAGGGCAGCCCCAGCATTTT.

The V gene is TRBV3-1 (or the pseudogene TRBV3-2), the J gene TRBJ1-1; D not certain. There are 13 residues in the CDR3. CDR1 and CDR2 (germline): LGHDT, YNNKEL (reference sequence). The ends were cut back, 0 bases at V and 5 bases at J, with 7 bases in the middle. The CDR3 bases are TGTGCCAGCAGCCAAGATACCGGTACTGAAGCTTTCTTT. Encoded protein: CASSQDTGTEAFF.

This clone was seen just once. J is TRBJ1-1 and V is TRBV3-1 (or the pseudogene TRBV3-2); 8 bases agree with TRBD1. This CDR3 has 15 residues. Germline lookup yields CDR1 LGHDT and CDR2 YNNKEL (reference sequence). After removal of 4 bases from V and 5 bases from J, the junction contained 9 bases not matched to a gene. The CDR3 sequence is CASSRVDRGPTEAFF. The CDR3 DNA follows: TGTGCCAGCAGCCGAGTAGACAGGGGCCCTACTGAAGCTTTCTTT.

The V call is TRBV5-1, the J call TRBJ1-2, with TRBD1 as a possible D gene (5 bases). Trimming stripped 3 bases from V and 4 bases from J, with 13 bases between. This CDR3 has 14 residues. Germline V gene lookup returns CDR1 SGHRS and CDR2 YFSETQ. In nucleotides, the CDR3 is TGCGCCAGCAGCTCGGACAATGGCGGCTATGGCTACACCTTC. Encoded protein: CASSSDNGGYGYTF.

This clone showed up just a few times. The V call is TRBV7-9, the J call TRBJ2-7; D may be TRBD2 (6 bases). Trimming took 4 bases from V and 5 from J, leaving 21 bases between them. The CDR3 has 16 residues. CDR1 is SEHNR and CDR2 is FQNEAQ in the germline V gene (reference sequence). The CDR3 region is CASSSSRDSVAHEQYF. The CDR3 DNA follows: TGTGCCAGCAGCTCAAGCCGGGACTCCGTGGCCCACGAGCAGTACTTC.

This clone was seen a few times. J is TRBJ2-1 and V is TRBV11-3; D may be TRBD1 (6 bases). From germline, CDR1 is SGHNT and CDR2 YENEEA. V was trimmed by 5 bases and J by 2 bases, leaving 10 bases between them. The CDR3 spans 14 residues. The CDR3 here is CASSHRDTYNEQFF. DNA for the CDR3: TGTGCCAGCAGCCACCGGGACACCTACAATGAGCAGTTCTTC.

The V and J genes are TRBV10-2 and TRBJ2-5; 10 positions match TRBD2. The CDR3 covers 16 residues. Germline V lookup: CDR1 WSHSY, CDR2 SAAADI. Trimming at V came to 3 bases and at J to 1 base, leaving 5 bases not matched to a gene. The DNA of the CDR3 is TGCGCCAGCAGTGAATCAGCGGGGGGGCTCCAAGAGACCCAGTACTTC. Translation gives CASSESAGGLQETQYF.